The T cell receptor beta chain described here comes from a study of identical twins. Germline-derived CDR1 and CDR2 are MNHEY and SMNVEV (reference sequence). V was clipped by 6 bases and J by 0 bases, with 11 bases between them. This CDR3 has 14 residues. TCRdb ran MiXCR on the 5' RACE reads and lists one entry per CDR3 protein. Of 250,000 to 350,000 distinct CDR3 sequences listed, less than 9.5% are singletons. This clonotype was detected only a few times. This sample was also put to use in a study of yellow fever vaccine responses in identical twins.

The sequenced sample was CD8+ T cells sorted from blood. J is TRBJ2-5 and V is TRBV27; D gene unclear. The TCR was taken from a woman aged 18-29 years in good health. CDR3 coding DNA: TGTGCCAGCAGAGCCAGGACGTACCAAGAGACCCAGTACTTC. It yields the protein CASRARTYQETQYF.